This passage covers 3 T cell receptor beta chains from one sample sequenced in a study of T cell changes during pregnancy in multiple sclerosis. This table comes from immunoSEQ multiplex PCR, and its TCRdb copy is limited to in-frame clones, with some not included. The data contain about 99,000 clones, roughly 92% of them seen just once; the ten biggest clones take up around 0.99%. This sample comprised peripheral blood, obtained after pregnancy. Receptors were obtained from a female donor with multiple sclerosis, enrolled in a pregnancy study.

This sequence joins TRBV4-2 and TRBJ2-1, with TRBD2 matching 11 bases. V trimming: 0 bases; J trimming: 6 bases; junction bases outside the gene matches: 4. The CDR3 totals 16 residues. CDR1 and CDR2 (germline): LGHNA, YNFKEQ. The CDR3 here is CASSQETSGIVNEQFF. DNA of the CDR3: TGTGCCAGCAGCCAAGAGACTAGCGGGATCGTCAATGAGCAGTTCTTC.

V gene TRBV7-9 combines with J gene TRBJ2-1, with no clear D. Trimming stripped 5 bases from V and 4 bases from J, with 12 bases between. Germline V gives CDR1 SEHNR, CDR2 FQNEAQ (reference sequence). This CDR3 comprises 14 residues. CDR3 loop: CASSRNSGYNEQFF. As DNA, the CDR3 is TGTGCCAGCAGCCGCAACAGTGGATACAATGAGCAGTTCTTC. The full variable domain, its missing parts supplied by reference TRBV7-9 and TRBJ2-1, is DTGVSQNPRHKITKRGQNVTFRCDPISEHNRLYWYRQTLGQGPEFLTYFQNEAQLEKSRLLSDRFSAERPKGSFSTLEIQRTEQGDSAMYLCASSRNSGYNEQFFGPGTRLTVL.

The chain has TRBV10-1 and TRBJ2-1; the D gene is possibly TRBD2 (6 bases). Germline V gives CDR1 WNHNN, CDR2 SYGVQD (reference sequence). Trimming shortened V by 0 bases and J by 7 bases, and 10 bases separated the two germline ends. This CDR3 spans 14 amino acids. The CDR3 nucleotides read TGCGCCAGCAGTGAGTCCGGGAGAAGGAATGAGCAGTTCTTC. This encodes CASSESGRRNEQFF.